The 7 T cell receptor beta chains given below trace back to one sample, sequenced in a study of blood T cell repertoires in COVID-19 (TCRdb year 2020). The library was produced with the immunoSEQ multiplex PCR assay. As stored in TCRdb, this immuneACCESS dataset retains in-frame rearrangements with V and J assigned. A fraction of the clones does not appear; measured against another copy, unresolved V genes explain less than half of the discrepancy, and the remainder lacks a known reason. The sample yields some 130,000 clones; 60% to 80% were counted once. Approximately 9.9% of the sample is in the top ten clones. The sequenced material came from peripheral blood. These receptors were collected from a man in his fifties or sixties who had recovered from COVID-19.

This clone came up many times. The chain combines TRBV29-1 with TRBJ1-2, with D possibly being TRBD1 (6 bases). V shed 3 bases and J shed 8 bases, with 10 bases lying between them. Germline values: CDR1 SQVTM, CDR2 ANQGSEA. The CDR3 has 11 amino acids. CDR3 nucleotide sequence: TGCAGCGTTGATGGGGGCTGGGGCTACACCTTC. It translates to CSVDGGWGYTF.

This clone was counted once. The chain uses TRBV19 and TRBJ1-5, with TRBD1 as a possible D gene (5 bases). The CDR3 is 15 residues long. Germline CDR1 LNHDA, CDR2 SQIVND (reference sequence). V was pared by 3 bases and J by 2 bases, with 11 bases between. The CDR3 is CASSIRSRGNQPQHF. CDR3 sequence (DNA): TGTGCCAGTAGTATCCGGTCCAGGGGCAATCAGCCCCAGCATTTT.

Only a few counts were recorded for this clone. This chain joins TRBV7-2 and TRBJ1-5; 7 bases fit TRBD1. With 1 base clipped from V and 5 bases from J, the junction kept 14 bases outside the gene matches. Per the germline V gene, CDR1 is SGHTA and CDR2 is FQGNSA. This CDR3 contains 18 residues. CDR3 protein: CASSLGSFDREDDQPQHF. The DNA of the CDR3 is TGTGCCAGCAGCTTAGGAAGTTTCGACAGGGAGGATGATCAGCCCCAGCATTTT.

There are a few counts of this clone. The chain uses TRBV21-1 and TRBJ2-3; the table gives TRBD1 as D, unverified against the DNA. TRBV21-1 is a pseudogene locus. The length of the CDR3 is 15 residues. For the CDR3, the DNA is TGTGCCAGCAGACTGGACAGGGACTGCACAGATACGCAGTATTTT. Translating gives CASRLDRDCTDTQYF.

The CDR3 nucleotides read TGTGCCAGCTCACCAGCCAGGATGAACACTGAAGCTTTCTTT. Amino acid sequence: CASSPARMNTEAFF. J is TRBJ1-1 and V is TRBV18; D not resolved. Trimming took off 2 bases at V and 0 bases at J, with 7 bases between the two ends. The length of the CDR3 is 14 residues. Germline V gene lookup returns CDR1 KGHSH and CDR2 LQKENI.

The chain couples TRBV29-1 to TRBJ2-1, with 9 bases that match TRBD2. V lost 7 bases, J lost 6 bases, and 7 bases stayed unmatched. The germline V gene has CDR1 SQVTM and CDR2 ANQGSEA. The CDR3 is 13 amino acids. For the CDR3, the DNA is TGCAGCGCCCGGGCGGGAGGGATCAATGAGCAGTTCTTC. This gives the protein CSARAGGINEQFF.

V gene TRBV10-3 combines with J gene TRBJ1-2; 8 nucleotides match TRBD1. The CDR3 totals 15 residues. Per the germline V gene, CDR1 is ENHRY and CDR2 is SYGVKD. J lost 7 bases, V lost 3 bases, and 10 bases had no gene match. CDR3 DNA: TGTGCCATCAGTGACAAGGACAGGGCTGGGATTGGCTACACCTTC. Translation: CAISDKDRAGIGYTF.